This is a list of T cell receptor beta chains from one sample in a study of cytomegalovirus exposure and HLA in healthy donors. TCRdb keeps only in-frame clones here, not all; method: immunoSEQ multiplex PCR. The sample records hundreds of thousands of clones, 86% being singletons. The source material was PBMCs. These receptors were collected from a woman under 30 in good health and CMV-seronegative. The CDR3 runs from the conserved cysteine through the conserved F or W. Fields, in order: D gene, J gene, V gene, CDR3 length, clone size, CDR3 protein, CDR3 DNA. The D gene is left open where the match is weak. Rows give clone size only sometimes, using once, few, many, or a class for an expanded clone.

D: -
J: TRBJ1-2
V: TRBV2
length: 12
size: -
CDR3: CASSDRSFGYTF
DNA: TGTGCCAGCAGTGACAGGTCCTTTGGCTACACCTTC

D: -
J: TRBJ2-1
V: TRBV7-8
length: 14
size: -
CDR3: CASSLPTSYNEQFF
DNA: TGTGCCAGCAGCTTACCCACTTCTTACAATGAGCAGTTCTTC

D: TRBD2
J: TRBJ2-1
V: TRBV28
length: 14
size: -
CDR3: CASSPSGRIDEQFF
DNA: TGTGCCAGCAGTCCTAGCGGGAGAATAGATGAGCAGTTCTTC

D: TRBD1
J: TRBJ1-3
V: TRBV4-1
length: 15
size: -
CDR3: CASSEDRGTGNTIYF
DNA: TGCGCCAGCAGCGAGGACAGGGGGACTGGAAACACCATATATTTT

D: TRBD1
J: TRBJ2-7
V: TRBV19
length: 14
size: -
CDR3: CASNHRDRGYEQYF
DNA: TGTGCCAGTAACCACCGGGACAGGGGTTACGAGCAGTACTTC

D: TRBD2
J: TRBJ2-7
V: TRBV28
length: 15
size: -
CDR3: CASTAGGSDSYEQYF
DNA: TGTGCCAGCACCGCCGGGGGGTCCGACTCCTACGAGCAGTACTTC

D: -
J: TRBJ2-1
V: TRBV7-9
length: 15
size: -
CDR3: CASSLAAGQIHEQFF
DNA: TGTGCCAGCAGCTTAGCGGCTGGACAAATCCATGAGCAGTTCTTC

D: -
J: TRBJ1-1
V: TRBV30
length: 14
size: -
CDR3: CAWTRTLSNTEAFF
DNA: TGTGCCTGGACCCGGACTTTGTCCAACACTGAAGCTTTCTTT

D: -
J: TRBJ1-6
V: TRBV7-8
length: 18
size: -
CDR3: CASSRSQGLSSYNSPLHF
DNA: TGTGCCAGCAGCCGGAGTCAGGGACTGAGCTCCTATAATTCACCCCTCCACTTT

D: -
J: TRBJ2-2
V: TRBV7-9
length: 13
size: -
CDR3: CASSSREAGELFF
DNA: TGTGCCAGCAGCTCCAGAGAGGCCGGGGAGCTGTTTTTT

D: -
J: TRBJ2-1
V: TRBV28
length: 14
size: -
CDR3: CASSLVGSYNEQFF
DNA: TGTGCCAGCAGTTTGGTGGGGAGCTACAATGAGCAGTTCTTC

D: TRBD1
J: TRBJ2-7
V: TRBV18
length: 17
size: -
CDR3: CASSPAVGTGMLYEQYF
DNA: TGTGCCAGCTCACCCGCTGTCGGGACAGGGATGCTCTACGAGCAGTACTTC

D: TRBD1
J: TRBJ1-5
V: TRBV2
length: 16
size: -
CDR3: CASSRNRGDWDQPQHF
DNA: TGTGCCAGCAGTCGTAACAGGGGTGATTGGGATCAGCCCCAGCATTTT

D: TRBD2
J: TRBJ2-3
V: TRBV11-3
length: 17
size: -
CDR3: CASSLGTSGGLTDTQYF
DNA: TGTGCCAGCAGCTTGGGGACTAGCGGGGGCCTCACAGATACGCAGTATTTT

D: TRBD1
J: TRBJ2-2
V: TRBV15
length: 17
size: -
CDR3: CATSRVTRTGGTGELFF
DNA: TGTGCCACCAGCAGAGTTACCCGGACAGGGGGCACCGGGGAGCTGTTTTTT

D: TRBD2
J: TRBJ2-3
V: TRBV2
length: 14
size: once
CDR3: CATRFSGGADTQYF
DNA: TGTGCCACACGATTTAGCGGGGGGGCAGATACGCAGTATTTT

D: TRBD2
J: TRBJ2-5
V: TRBV27
length: 19
size: once
CDR3: CASSPLKTTSGGTRGTQYF
DNA: TGTGCCAGCAGTCCACTAAAGACTACTAGCGGGGGCACCCGTGGGACCCAGTACTTC

D: -
J: TRBJ1-2
V: TRBV2
length: 16
size: -
CDR3: CASSIQRGRTDTGYTF
DNA: TGTGCCAGCAGCATCCAAAGGGGCAGAACCGATACGGGCTACACCTTC

D: -
J: TRBJ2-2
V: TRBV11-1
length: 16
size: -
CDR3: CASSWRVRDVTGELFF
DNA: TGTGCCAGCAGCTGGAGGGTGCGAGACGTGACCGGGGAGCTGTTTTTT

D: -
J: TRBJ1-2
V: TRBV4-2
length: 17
size: -
CDR3: CASSRFGSLKPHYGYTF
DNA: TGTGCCAGCAGCCGTTTCGGGTCCCTAAAACCCCACTATGGCTACACCTTC

D: -
J: TRBJ2-1
V: TRBV11-2
length: 17
size: -
CDR3: CASSLAGTRSIRGEQFF
DNA: TGTGCCAGCAGCCTAGCCGGGACACGGTCGATCAGGGGTGAGCAGTTCTTC

D: -
J: TRBJ2-5
V: TRBV7-9
length: 12
size: -
CDR3: CASIRVGETQYF
DNA: TGTGCCAGCATAAGAGTCGGAGAGACCCAGTACTTC

D: TRBD2
J: TRBJ2-7
V: TRBV6-1
length: 14
size: -
CDR3: CASPGAGVSYEQYF
DNA: TGTGCCAGCCCCGGGGCGGGAGTCTCCTACGAGCAGTACTTC

D: TRBD1
J: TRBJ2-2
V: TRBV6-5
length: 14
size: -
CDR3: CASSYQQGSGELFF
DNA: TGTGCCAGCAGTTACCAACAGGGGTCCGGGGAGCTGTTTTTT

D: TRBD1
J: TRBJ2-5
V: TRBV5-1
length: 16
size: -
CDR3: CASSLGYRGIQETQYF
DNA: TGCGCCAGCAGCTTGGGATACAGGGGTATACAAGAGACCCAGTACTTC

D: TRBD2
J: TRBJ2-7
V: TRBV2
length: 12
size: -
CDR3: CASSLLAGGQYF
DNA: TGTGCCAGCAGTCTACTAGCGGGGGGACAGTACTTC

D: -
J: TRBJ2-7
V: TRBV29-1
length: 13
size: -
CDR3: CSCWPGHRNEQYF
DNA: TGCAGCTGCTGGCCGGGACATAGAAACGAGCAGTACTTC

D: -
J: TRBJ1-5
V: TRBV18
length: 13
size: -
CDR3: CASSPGRHQPQHF
DNA: TGTGCCAGCTCACCAGGGAGGCACCAGCCCCAGCATTTT

D: -
J: TRBJ1-2
V: TRBV15
length: 15
size: -
CDR3: CATSREGQGAVGYTF
DNA: TGTGCCACCAGCAGAGAAGGGCAGGGTGCGGTTGGCTACACCTTC